The sequence of this TCR beta chain was determined in a study of T cell repertoires in cytomegalovirus infection. Study-level information: Indicated by public TCR beta signatures were CMV infection and matching HLA type. Study-wide results and caveats: Summed frequency of public TCR beta families distinguished CMV carriers with the relevant HLA. It was HLA-C-restricted CMV-specific TCR beta clonotypes that dominated the response ex vivo.

Germline V gene sequence: CDR1 SQVTM, CDR2 ANQGSEA. The CDR3 length is 13 residues. The junction had 8 bases not matched to a gene; V was cut back by 7 bases and J by 8 bases. One entry per CDR3 protein, called by TCRdb with MiXCR from the reads. The sample carries 160,000 or so distinct CDR3 sequences, about a sixth recorded once. In its sample, this clonotype was seen a few times. The target antigen is unknown. V usage is TRBV29-1 and J usage is TRBJ2-1; 10 bases map to TRBD1. Sequencing used CD8+ T cells from PBMCs. This clonotype was obtained from a human donor in good health (CMV status not recorded). Some clones in this sample may be carry-over from other donors' samples. The CDR3 DNA follows: TGCAGCGCCCCTTCGACAGGGGGCTATGAGCAGTTCTTC. As protein: CSAPSTGGYEQFF.